The clone carrying this T cell receptor beta chain was detected only a few times. Its cognate antigen is unknown. These data come from a study of T cell repertoires in cytomegalovirus infection. General observations from the study: Carriers of CMV plus the relevant HLA were identified by cumulative public TCR beta family frequency. The ex vivo response was dominated by HLA-C-restricted CMV-specific TCR beta clonotypes.

Each CDR3 protein gets one entry after TCRdb re-called the reads with MiXCR. Of more than 250,000 distinct CDR3 sequences in the sample, about an eighth are singletons; the top ten hold around 8.7%. Trimming took off 2 bases at V and 5 bases at J, with 14 bases between the two ends. Germline CDR1 reads SGHRS; CDR2 reads YFSETQ. This CDR3 is built from 14 residues. This TCR came from a human donor in good health (CMV status not recorded). Some clones in this sample may be carry-over from other donors' samples. Sequenced sample: PBMCs. This chain connects TRBV5-1 to TRBJ2-7; TRBD1 might be the D (5 bases). CDR3 amino acids: CASSFFPGMNEQYF. The CDR3 DNA reads as TGCGCCAGCAGCTTTTTTCCAGGGATGAACGAGCAGTACTTC.